The 5 T cell receptor beta chains reported below all come from one sample, sequenced in a study of blood T cell repertoires in COVID-19. TCRdb's copy holds only in-frame clones and misses some; the assay was immunoSEQ multiplex PCR. There are a few hundred thousand clones in the sample; 88% occur only once, and approximately 1.3% lies in the top ten. The sample comprised peripheral blood. All receptors derive from a man aged 80 or over with acute or convalescent COVID-19.

The chain uses TRBV4-1 and TRBJ1-2; D gene ambiguous. This CDR3 spans 14 amino acids. V was shortened by 0 bases and J by 4 bases, with 9 bases between the two germline ends. Germline V gives CDR1 MGHRA, CDR2 YSYEKL. The DNA for the CDR3 is TGCGCCAGCAGCCAAGAGGGCAGGTTCTATGGCTACACCTTC. Its translation is CASSQEGRFYGYTF.

The chain has TRBV29-1 and TRBJ1-2; 8 nucleotides match TRBD1. Germline CDR1 reads SQVTM; CDR2 reads ANQGSEA. V lost 6 bases, J lost 4 bases, and 7 bases stayed unmatched. This CDR3 has 13 residues. The CDR3 is CSVSQGAVYGYTF. The CDR3 DNA reads TGCAGCGTATCTCAGGGGGCGGTCTATGGCTACACCTTC.

V usage is TRBV2 and J usage is TRBJ2-5, with D maybe TRBD1 (5 bases). Germline values: CDR1 SNHLY, CDR2 FYNNEI. Trimming removed 7 bases at V and 4 bases at J, with 19 bases between. The CDR3 has 15 amino acids. The DNA for the CDR3 is TGTGCCAGCAAAACAAGGACAACCTTGGGAGAGACCCAGTACTTC. Amino acid sequence: CASKTRTTLGETQYF.

V gene TRBV2 combines with J gene TRBJ1-2, with D possibly matching TRBD1 (5 bases). The V gene lost 7 bases and the J gene lost 0 bases, with 12 bases spanning the gap. Germline V gives CDR1 SNHLY, CDR2 FYNNEI. This CDR3 spans 14 amino acids. CDR3 residues: CASIKQEANYGYTF. As DNA, the CDR3 is TGTGCCAGCATAAAACAGGAAGCTAACTATGGCTACACCTTC.

This clone was found a few times. This rearrangement joins TRBV4-2 to TRBJ1-3; tentatively, D is TRBD1 (6 bases). Looked up from germline, CDR1 is LGHNA and CDR2 is YNFKEQ. Trimming cost V 0 bases and J 1 base, with 13 bases left between them. This CDR3 has 17 amino acids. CDR3 coding DNA: TGTGCCAGCAGCCAAGATTTGGGGGCCCAGTCTGGAAACACCATATATTTT. Amino acids: CASSQDLGAQSGNTIYF.